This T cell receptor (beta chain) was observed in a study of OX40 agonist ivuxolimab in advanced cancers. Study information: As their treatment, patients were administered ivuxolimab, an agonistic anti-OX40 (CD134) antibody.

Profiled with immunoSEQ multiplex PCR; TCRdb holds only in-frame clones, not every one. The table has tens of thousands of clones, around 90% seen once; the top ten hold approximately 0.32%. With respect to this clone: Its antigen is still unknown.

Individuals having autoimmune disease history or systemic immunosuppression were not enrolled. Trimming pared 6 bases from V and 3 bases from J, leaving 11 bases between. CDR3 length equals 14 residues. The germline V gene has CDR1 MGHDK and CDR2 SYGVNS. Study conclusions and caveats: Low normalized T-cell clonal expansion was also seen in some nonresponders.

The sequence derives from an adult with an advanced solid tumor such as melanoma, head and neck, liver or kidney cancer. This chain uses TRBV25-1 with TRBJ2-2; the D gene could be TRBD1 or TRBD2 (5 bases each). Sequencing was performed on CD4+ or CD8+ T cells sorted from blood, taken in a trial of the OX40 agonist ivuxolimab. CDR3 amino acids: CASRTGTDTGELFF. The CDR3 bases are TGTGCCAGCAGAACTGGGACGGACACCGGGGAGCTGTTTTTT.